A selection of T cell receptor beta chains follows, all from one sample in a study of T-cell memory formation after mild COVID-19. TCRdb itself ran the 5' RACE reads through MiXCR, one entry per CDR3 protein. The repertoire includes 40,000 to 60,000 distinct CDR3 sequences, about 12% of them detected once, and around 25% sits in the top ten. The sequencing sample was made of PBMCs or a T cell subset sorted from them (not recorded which). The receptors stem from a man aged 18 to 29 who had mild COVID-19 (a few samples of this study predate the infection). Cell type and time point are not known. Both conserved end residues are part of each CDR3. A D gene is named only where the DNA matches it firmly. Size is omitted from some rows. Given values are once, few, many or a class for expanded clones.

14	TRBD1	many	TRBV7-2	TRBJ2-1	TGTGCCAGCAGCGCCCGGACAGGGGGCCGGGAGGTGTTCTTC	CASSARTGGREVFF
12	NA	few	TRBV7-8	TRBJ2-5	TGTGCCAGCAGCCCAGATGGGCTGAGAAGGTACTTC	CASSPDGLRRYF
14	NA	NA	TRBV6-6	TRBJ1-5	TGTGCCAGCTCCACCGCAGGGACGGTTCAGCCCCAGCATTTT	CASSTAGTVQPQHF
16	TRBD2	few	TRBV7-8	TRBJ2-3	TGTGCCAGCAGCTTAGGCCGGCGGGGGGGCACAGATACGCAGTATTTT	CASSLGRRGGTDTQYF
15	NA	many	TRBV21-1	TRBJ2-5	TGTGCCAGCAGCAAATTTCACTGCCTCCAAGAGACCCAGTACTTC	CASSKFHCLQETQYF
13	NA	NA	TRBV5-5	TRBJ2-5	TGTGCCAGCAGGTTGACTAGTTGGGAGACCCAGTACTTC	CASRLTSWETQYF
17	TRBD2	few	TRBV3-1	TRBJ2-5	TGTGCCAGCAGCCAAGATCTTACACGACCCCCGGGAGGGACCCAGTACTTC	CASSQDLTRPPGGTQYF
16	NA	few	TRBV27	TRBJ2-7	TGTGCCAGCAGTCCCATCGGGCAGCCCGCCTCCTACGAGCAGTACTTC	CASSPIGQPASYEQYF
19	TRBD1	NA	TRBV18	TRBJ2-5	TGTGCCAGCTCACCACCCGGGGTAGGGGGCGCCCCCGAGGAGGAGACCCAGTACTTC	CASSPPGVGGAPEEETQYF
13	NA	NA	TRBV5-4	TRBJ2-5	TGTGCCAGCAGTGGAGAGAACCAAGAGACCCAGTACTTC	CASSGENQETQYF
12	NA	NA	TRBV28	TRBJ1-1	TGTGCCAGCAGAGAAATGAACACTGAAGCTTTCTTT	CASREMNTEAFF
15	NA	NA	TRBV5-1	TRBJ2-7	TGCGCCAGCAGCTTTGGGGGGGCTCTAACCTACGAGCAGTACTTC	CASSFGGALTYEQYF
15	TRBD1	NA	TRBV5-1	TRBJ2-1	TGCGCCAGCAGCCCATGGACAGGGGGCAGCGATGAGCAGTTCTTC	CASSPWTGGSDEQFF
15	NA	NA	TRBV7-3	TRBJ1-1	TGTGCCAGCAGCTCCCATCCAGGGGTTGACACTGAAGCTTTCTTT	CASSSHPGVDTEAFF
12	NA	NA	TRBV6-2/TRBV6-3	TRBJ2-2	TGTGCCAGCAGTCCGAGCACCGGGGAGCTGTTTTTT	CASSPSTGELFF
13	NA	NA	TRBV5-1	TRBJ1-3	TGCGCCAGCAAACAGGACTCTGGAAACACCATATATTTT	CASKQDSGNTIYF
15	TRBD2	many	TRBV20-1	TRBJ2-1	TGCAGTGCTAGAGATGGAGCGGGGGCCTACAATGAGCAGTTCTTC	CSARDGAGAYNEQFF
14	NA	few	TRBV7-9	TRBJ2-2	TGTGCCAGCAGCTCCTTGATGAACACCGGGGAGCTGTTTTTT	CASSSLMNTGELFF
14	NA	many	TRBV6-1	TRBJ2-5	TGTGCCAGCTCGGGGAATGGGCATCAAGAGACCCAGTACTTC	CASSGNGHQETQYF
15	NA	few	TRBV5-1	TRBJ1-2	TGCGCCAGCAGCTCCGGGTCGGGCAGGGCCCGCGGCTACACCTTC	CASSSGSGRARGYTF
14	NA	NA	TRBV3-1	TRBJ2-1	TGTGCCAGCAGCCACGCGGGAAACTTGGAGGGGCAGTTCTTC	CASSHAGNLEGQFF
15	NA	NA	TRBV6-1	TRBJ2-7	TGTGCCAGCATGAGGACACACGATACTTCCTACGAGCAGTACTTC	CASMRTHDTSYEQYF
15	NA	NA	TRBV6-2/TRBV6-3	TRBJ1-1	TGTGCCAGCAGTCCCTTGGCAGGGAGTGGCACTGAAGCTTTCTTT	CASSPLAGSGTEAFF
13	NA	NA	TRBV12-5	TRBJ2-1	TGTGCTAGTGGTTTGGCGGTTTGGGGTGAGCAGTTCTTC	CASGLAVWGEQFF
12	NA	NA	TRBV5-1	TRBJ2-2	TGCGCCAGCAGCGGAGCAGCCGGGGAGCTGATTTTT	CASSGAAGELIF
13	TRBD1	few	TRBV10-2	TRBJ2-7	TGCGCCAGCACCACGGGACAGAGCTACGAGCAGTACTTC	CASTTGQSYEQYF
14	NA	many	TRBV5-1	TRBJ2-1	TGCGCCAGCAGCTTGGGTCCTTTCGCGGGTGAGCAGTTCTTC	CASSLGPFAGEQFF